This record looks at one T cell receptor (beta chain) sequence and its context. Only in-frame clones appear in the TCRdb table, and some are missing; sequencing was by immunoSEQ multiplex PCR. The table has about 120,000 clones, approximately 90% seen once. This sample is drawn from a study of PD-L1 blockade in urothelial cancer. About the research overall: It was at 3 weeks (second dose) and 6 weeks after treatment start that blood was analyzed.

Indicated time point: peripheral blood 6 weeks after treatment start. CDR3 length: 13 residues. Germline lookup yields CDR1 MDHEN and CDR2 SYDVKM. Trimming cost V 6 bases and J 1 base, with 7 bases left between them. The chain uses TRBV28 and TRBJ1-3; tentatively, D is TRBD1 (5 bases). The source of this sequence is a man aged 55 to 70 with urothelial cancer. Here the sequenced sample was PBMCs, taken around atezolizumab (anti-PD-L1) treatment. CDR3 protein: CASRQGSGNTIYF. Here the CDR3 DNA reads TGTGCCAGCAGGCAGGGATCTGGAAACACCATATATTTT.